The 25 T cell receptor beta chains in this list originate from one sample, sequenced in a study of neurological immune-mediated disorders. TCRdb itself ran the 5' RACE reads through MiXCR, one entry per CDR3 protein. The sample consists of approximately 40,000 distinct CDR3 sequences, about 4.8% of them appearing once. The sample taken for sequencing was CD4+ T cells from blood. Receptor source: a man between 18 and 29 years old in good health.

This clonotype was counted many times. The genes are TRBV6-5 and TRBJ1-6; tentatively, D is TRBD1 (6 bases). The germline V gene has CDR1 MNHEY and CDR2 SVGAGI. Trimming took 2 bases from V and 7 from J, leaving 6 bases between them. CDR3 length: 13 amino acids. The CDR3 loop reads CASSYTGNSPLHF. CDR3 DNA sequence: TGTGCCAGCAGTTACACAGGGAATTCACCCCTCCACTTT.

In this sample, this clonotype turned up many times. This rearrangement joins TRBV3-1 to TRBJ1-1; TRBD1 might be the D (5 bases). Germline V gene data show CDR1 as LGHDT and CDR2 as YNNKEL (reference sequence). The CDR3 has 14 residues. V was shortened by 4 bases and J by 1 base, with 10 bases between the two germline ends. CDR3 coding DNA: TGTGCCAGCAGCCTGCAGGGTTCGAACACTGAAGCTTTCTTT. Its protein is CASSLQGSNTEAFF.

There are many counts of this clonotype. In DNA form, the CDR3 reads TGCGCCAGCAGCTTGGGGGACACAAATAATTCACCCCTCCACTTT. It is translated as CASSLGDTNNSPLHF. The chain is built from TRBV5-1 and TRBJ1-6; TRBD1 is a possible D gene (6 bases). V dropped 0 bases and J dropped 5 bases, with 9 bases sitting between them. Per germline, CDR1 SGHRS and CDR2 YFSETQ. The CDR3 is 15 amino acids. Full variable domain (missing parts from reference TRBV5-1 and TRBJ1-6): KAGVTQTPRYLIKTRGQQVTLSCSPISGHRSVSWYQQTPGQGLQFLFEYFSETQRNKGNFPGRFSGRQFSNSRSEMNVSTLELGDSALYLCASSLGDTNNSPLHFGNGTRLTVT.

This clonotype appeared many times. CDR3 loop: CASSLGGQANEKLFF. CDR3 DNA: TGTGCCAGCAGCTTAGGAGGACAAGCCAATGAAAAACTGTTTTTT. The V call is TRBV7-9, the J call TRBJ1-4; maybe TRBD1 (5 bases). This CDR3 comprises 15 residues. The germline V and J ends were trimmed by 1 base and 5 bases, with 11 bases remaining between them. From germline, CDR1 is SEHNR and CDR2 FQNEAQ (reference sequence). Complete variable domain (other parts from reference TRBV7-9 and TRBJ1-4): DTGVSQNPRHKITKRGQNVTFRCDPISEHNRLYWYRQTLGQGPEFLTYFQNEAQLEKSRLLSDRFSAERPKGSFSTLEIQRTEQGDSAMYLCASSLGGQANEKLFFGSGTQLSVL.

This clonotype was observed at least ten times. The chain carries TRBV4-2 and TRBJ1-2; D perhaps matches TRBD1 (6 bases). Germline V gene sequence: CDR1 LGHNA, CDR2 YNFKEQ. This CDR3 region has 13 residues. V lost 0 bases and J 6 bases, leaving 8 bases between the germline ends. CDR3 amino acids: CASSQETGNGYTF. The CDR3, as DNA: TGTGCCAGCAGCCAAGAAACAGGGAATGGCTACACCTTC.

This clonotype was detected many times. The rearrangement uses TRBV7-2 and TRBJ2-2; D tentatively reads TRBD1 or TRBD2 (5 bases each). Germline CDR1 and CDR2: SGHTA and FQGNSA. The V gene lost 5 bases and the J gene lost 7 bases, with 20 bases spanning the gap. This CDR3 contains 16 residues. The CDR3 DNA reads as TGTGCCAGCAGCCTCAGAGCGAGCGGAGGACACGGGGAGCTGTTTTTT. Translation gives CASSLRASGGHGELFF.

This clonotype was observed many times. This chain's CDR3 is CASSVGQLGEKLFF. The CDR3 DNA is TGCGCCAGCAGCGTTGGACAGCTAGGTGAAAAACTGTTTTTT. The chain joins TRBV5-1 to TRBJ1-4, with D maybe TRBD1 (6 bases). Germline V CDR1 and CDR2: SGHRS, YFSETQ. V dropped 4 bases and J dropped 7 bases, with 14 bases sitting between them. This CDR3 spans 14 amino acids.

This clonotype was counted many times. The chain joins TRBV29-1 to TRBJ1-3; the D is unclear. Germline CDR1 and CDR2: SQVTM and ANQGSEA. Trimming removed 7 bases at V and 2 bases at J, with 9 bases between. The CDR3 covers 12 residues. The CDR3 coding sequence is TGCAGCGCCACGGCCCCTGGAAACACCATATATTTT. Translation: CSATAPGNTIYF.

This clonotype has at least ten counts. This chain links TRBV5-1 with TRBJ1-6; D call uncertain. This CDR3 spans 18 amino acids. The ends were cut back, 4 bases at V and 5 bases at J, with 22 bases in the middle. The germline V gene has CDR1 SGHRS and CDR2 YFSETQ. The CDR3 protein is CASSLKSHGVANNSPLHF. CDR3 in DNA: TGCGCCAGCAGCCTTAAATCTCATGGGGTTGCCAATAATTCACCCCTCCACTTT.

There are many counts of this clonotype. This chain connects TRBV27 to TRBJ1-2; unclear D gene. Germline CDR1 is MNHEY and CDR2 is SMNVEV (reference sequence). The V gene lost 6 bases and the J gene lost 4 bases, with 18 bases spanning the gap. The CDR3 length is 15 residues. In DNA form, the CDR3 reads TGTGCCAGCAGCCCTAGCGGCCATCCTGGCTATGGCTACACCTTC. Its translation is CASSPSGHPGYGYTF.

This clonotype was seen at least ten times. The chain recombines TRBV20-1 with TRBJ2-4; TRBD1 is a possible D gene (5 bases). The CDR3 has 16 residues. Germline lookup yields CDR1 DFQATT and CDR2 SNEGSKA (reference sequence). V was shortened by 3 bases and J by 6 bases, with 21 bases between the two germline ends. The CDR3 DNA follows: TGCAGTGCTAGGGGGCCCGCGACCGACAAGGGAAACATTCAGTACTTC. The encoded protein is CSARGPATDKGNIQYF.

V usage is TRBV14 and J usage is TRBJ1-4; the D gene is possibly TRBD1 (5 bases). Germline V lookup: CDR1 SGHDN, CDR2 FVKESK. The V end was cut by 4 bases, the J end by 5 bases, with 17 bases between. The CDR3 covers 16 residues. CDR3 sequence: CASSRPRAGNNEKLFF. CDR3 DNA sequence: TGTGCCAGCAGCCGACCGCGGGCAGGGAACAATGAAAAACTGTTTTTT.

In this sample, this clonotype turned up many times. V usage is TRBV6-5 and J usage is TRBJ2-5; maybe TRBD2 (5 bases). This CDR3 has 16 residues. V was pared by 0 bases and J by 7 bases, with 18 bases between. Germline V CDR1 and CDR2: MNHEY, SVGAGI. This CDR3 reads CASSYSQQSGVGTQYF. The CDR3 bases are TGTGCCAGCAGTTACTCGCAGCAAAGCGGTGTAGGGACCCAGTACTTC.

This clonotype occurred many times. The J gene is TRBJ1-1, the V gene TRBV5-1; D is unclear. V lost 2 bases and J lost 2, with 16 bases in between. The germline V gene encodes CDR1 SGHRS and CDR2 YFSETQ. This CDR3 is 16 amino acids long. In DNA form, the CDR3 reads TGCGCCAGCAGCTTTGTAAAGACTGCCGAAAACACTGAAGCTTTCTTT. It yields the protein CASSFVKTAENTEAFF.

This clonotype was seen repeatedly, ten times or more. This CDR3 reads CASRGDRQIFGNTIYF. The CDR3 DNA reads as TGTGCCAGCAGGGGGGACAGACAGATATTTGGAAACACCATATATTTT. The gene calls are TRBV6-6 and TRBJ1-3; 7 bases are shared with TRBD1. V lost 6 bases to trimming and J lost 3 bases; unmatched junction nucleotides: 11. The CDR3 length is 16 residues. The V gene's germline CDR1 is MNHNY and CDR2 SVGAGI (reference sequence).

This clonotype was seen many times. The chain uses TRBV6-5 and TRBJ1-2; no clear D gene. Germline CDR1 is MNHEY and CDR2 is SVGAGI. The V end lost 2 bases, the J end lost 6 bases, and 22 bases lay between the germline ends. CDR3 size: 17 residues. The CDR3 coding sequence is TGTGCCAGCAGTTACCTCCCGCTTCAAGGGTATAGGAATGGCTACACCTTC. This codes for CASSYLPLQGYRNGYTF.

This clonotype was picked up many times. The genes are TRBV3-1 and TRBJ2-2, with 12 nucleotides matching TRBD2. In germline, CDR1 is LGHDT, CDR2 YNNKEL (reference sequence). This CDR3 is 15 amino acids long. Losses at the gene ends were 4 bases for V and 7 bases for J; bases not matched to a gene: 4. The CDR3 loop reads CASSRRLAGVGELFF. In nucleotides, the CDR3 is TGTGCCAGCAGCCGCCGACTAGCGGGGGTCGGGGAGCTGTTTTTT.

At least ten counts were recorded for this clonotype. The CDR3 nucleotides are TGTGCCAGCAGCTTAGTCTCGGTTAGCGGGGGGGCCCATGAGCAGTTCTTC. Translated: CASSLVSVSGGAHEQFF. The V and J genes are TRBV7-2 and TRBJ2-1, with 11 bases fitting TRBD2. J lost 8 bases, V lost 1 base, and 10 bases had no gene match. Germline-derived CDR1 and CDR2 are SGHTA and FQGNSA. CDR3 size: 17 residues.

The genes are TRBV20-1 and TRBJ2-6, with D tentatively TRBD1 (6 bases). The CDR3 sequence is 12 residues long. Germline values: CDR1 DFQATT, CDR2 SNEGSKA (reference sequence). V lost 5 bases to trimming and J lost 6 bases, with 8 bases between them. CDR3 coding DNA: TGCAGTGCTGGGGACAAGGCCAACGTCCTGACTTTC. This gives the protein CSAGDKANVLTF.

This clonotype was recorded at least ten times. This chain links TRBV20-1 with TRBJ2-3; 7 bases are shared with TRBD2. V gave up 0 bases and J gave up 2 bases; unmatched junction bases: 5. Germline CDR1 and CDR2: DFQATT and SNEGSKA (reference sequence). This CDR3 has 15 amino acids. The CDR3 loop reads CSARDREGTTDTQYF. CDR3 in DNA: TGCAGTGCTAGAGATAGGGAGGGAACCACAGATACGCAGTATTTT.

This clonotype was detected ten times or more. V gene TRBV4-3 combines with J gene TRBJ2-1, with D possibly TRBD1 on 6 matching bases. The V and J ends lost 1 base and 5 bases respectively, with 18 bases between them. The germline gives CDR1 LGHNA, CDR2 YSLEER. The CDR3 extends over 17 amino acids. Here the CDR3 DNA reads TGCGCCAGCAGCCAAGGTGATAGGGGGAAAAGAAACAATGAGCAGTTCTTC. Amino acid sequence: CASSQGDRGKRNNEQFF.

This clonotype has ten or more counts. This chain links TRBV5-1 with TRBJ2-3; D unclear. Trimming took off 4 bases at V and 3 bases at J, with 12 bases between the two ends. Germline CDR1 is SGHRS and CDR2 is YFSETQ. The CDR3 length is 14 residues. CDR3 sequence (DNA): TGCGCCAGCAGCGAGCTACCTAGAACAGATACGCAGTATTTT. Translated, it gives CASSELPRTDTQYF.

The rearrangement links TRBV10-1 to TRBJ2-7; D is unclear. The germline V gene encodes CDR1 WNHNN and CDR2 SYGVQD (reference sequence). The CDR3 is 12 amino acids. V lost 6 bases to trimming and J lost 2 bases, with 8 bases between them. The CDR3 DNA sequence: TGCGCCAGCAGCGACCGTGCCTACGAGCAGTACTTC. Amino acid sequence: CASSDRAYEQYF.

This clonotype was seen many times. The chain is built from TRBV2 and TRBJ1-2; D perhaps matches TRBD1 (5 bases). The CDR3 has 13 residues. CDR1 and CDR2 from the germline V gene are SNHLY and FYNNEI. The V and J ends lost 7 bases and 3 bases respectively, with 12 bases between them. The CDR3 DNA follows: TGTGCCAGCAACCCTTCAGGGTACTATGGCTACACCTTC. This gives the protein CASNPSGYYGYTF.

The sample holds many counts of this clonotype. This rearrangement joins TRBV7-9 to TRBJ1-1; D is unclear. Germline V gene sequence: CDR1 SEHNR, CDR2 FQNEAQ (reference sequence). The germline V and J ends were trimmed by 5 bases and 1 base, with 14 bases remaining between them. This CDR3 region has 15 residues. The CDR3 DNA reads TGTGCCAGCAGCGGCGGCGGGAGAGGGAACACTGAAGCTTTCTTT. It codes for CASSGGGRGNTEAFF.